This T cell receptor (beta chain) was sequenced in a study of post-analysis software for immune sequencing data. Included in the TCR beta cDNA libraries were unique molecular identifiers. TCRdb re-analysed the PCR reads in MiXCR, keeping a single row per CDR3 protein. Of a few hundred thousand distinct CDR3 sequences in the sample, roughly 38% were seen once. This CDR3 has 13 amino acids. The V and J ends lost 4 bases and 8 bases, in that order; junction bases with no gene match: 5. Worth noting for this clonotype: What it recognizes is unknown.

Study results and caveats: Controls showed significantly higher normalized Chao1 diversity than did multiple sclerosis patients. Controls showed lower frequencies than patients for several TRBV segments, and TRBV5-6, TRBV5-1 and TRBV20-1 were among these.

The rearrangement uses TRBV12-3 or TRBV12-4 and TRBJ1-2; TRBD1 matches 9 bases. Specimen: blood. The TCR was taken from a girl aged 10 to 17 with multiple sclerosis. In nucleotides, the CDR3 is TGTGCCAGCAGTTCCCCGGGACAGGGAGGCTACACCTTC. Its protein is CASSSPGQGGYTF.